Listed here are 15 T cell receptor beta chains from one sample, sequenced in a study of T-cell memory formation after mild COVID-19. TCRdb fed the 5' RACE reads into MiXCR, producing one record per CDR3 protein. The sample consists of under 400,000 distinct CDR3 sequences, 25% to 30% of them appearing once. The sample consisted of PBMCs or a T cell subset sorted from them (not recorded which). Every receptor here comes from an adult woman who had mild COVID-19 (a few samples of this study predate the infection). Cell type and time point are not known.

Note on this clonotype: Relative to the germline gene, one junction end is altered; a read error may explain this. This chain uses TRBV24-1 with TRBJ1-2; D perhaps matches TRBD1 (5 bases). The CDR3 has 14 residues. Germline assignment: CDR1 KGHDR and CDR2 SFDVKD. This chain's CDR3 is CAISDTGTTYGYTF. The CDR3 DNA is TGTGCCATCAGTGATACCGGGACGACCTATGGCTACACCTTC.

This clonotype was observed a few times. The genes are TRBV7-9 and TRBJ1-2; tentative D call: TRBD1 (5 bases). Deletions cut 0 bases from V and 8 bases from J, with 7 bases between. CDR1 SEHNR and CDR2 FQNEAQ come from the germline V gene (reference sequence). The CDR3 is made up of 12 amino acids. CDR3 in DNA: TGTGCCAGCAGCTTAGCCGACAGCGGCTACACCTTC. Its translation is CASSLADSGYTF.

The chain uses TRBV7-9 and TRBJ2-3; 10 bases fit TRBD2. The CDR3 runs to 16 residues. Germline lookup yields CDR1 SEHNR and CDR2 FQNEAQ (reference sequence). Germline trimming cut 5 bases from V and 4 bases from J; bases unmatched to any gene: 9. The CDR3 region is CASSGGLADLSDTQYF. In nucleotides, the CDR3 is TGTGCCAGCAGCGGTGGACTAGCGGATCTCTCAGATACGCAGTATTTT.

This chain joins TRBV7-9 and TRBJ1-2; D uncertain. The V gene's germline CDR1 is SEHNR and CDR2 FQNEAQ (reference sequence). Trimming removed 0 bases at V and 0 bases at J, with 11 bases between. The CDR3 spans 16 residues. The DNA for the CDR3 is TGTGCCAGCAGCTTAGCGTTGGAGAACTCTAACTATGGCTACACCTTC. Translated, it gives CASSLALENSNYGYTF.

The rearrangement uses TRBV3-1 and TRBJ2-7; unclear D gene. V was clipped by 0 bases and J by 5 bases, with 8 bases between them. Germline V gives CDR1 LGHDT, CDR2 YNNKEL (reference sequence). The CDR3 sequence is 13 residues long. Here the CDR3 reads CASSQDSGNEQYF. CDR3 nucleotides: TGTGCCAGCAGCCAAGACTCAGGAAACGAGCAGTACTTC.

V gene TRBV10-3 combines with J gene TRBJ1-4; D gene ambiguous. Germline-derived CDR1 and CDR2 are ENHRY and SYGVKD. Trimming took off 0 bases at V and 3 bases at J, with 11 bases between the two ends. The CDR3 extends over 16 amino acids. The CDR3 DNA sequence: TGTGCCATCAGTGAGTCGAGAGGAGTGGCTAATGAAAAACTGTTTTTT. It translates to CAISESRGVANEKLFF.

The chain uses TRBV3-1 and TRBJ2-7; no firm D call. The CDR3 loop spans 15 amino acids. Trimming cost V 1 base and J 0 bases, with 10 bases left between them. Germline V gene data show CDR1 as LGHDT and CDR2 as YNNKEL (reference sequence). Here the CDR3 reads CASSQGPLSSYEQYF. In DNA form, the CDR3 reads TGTGCCAGCAGCCAAGGGCCACTGAGCTCCTACGAGCAGTACTTC.

This clonotype has just a few counts. The chain employs TRBV3-1 and TRBJ2-1; D is ambiguous. This CDR3 is 15 amino acids long. V shed 4 bases and J shed 4 bases, with 14 bases lying between them. CDR1 and CDR2 from the germline V gene are LGHDT and YNNKEL (reference sequence). For the CDR3, the DNA is TGTGCCAGCAGCCGGCCCACCGTAGAATACAATGAGCAGTTCTTC. Encoded protein: CASSRPTVEYNEQFF.

This sequence joins TRBV20-1 and TRBJ1-2, with D possibly being TRBD1 (5 bases). The germline V and J ends were trimmed by 5 bases and 1 base, with 11 bases remaining between them. There are 13 residues in the CDR3. Per the germline V gene, CDR1 is DFQATT and CDR2 is SNEGSKA (reference sequence). CDR3 protein: CSARTTSNYGYTF. The CDR3 DNA reads TGCAGTGCTCGGACAACTAGTAACTATGGCTACACCTTC.

In this sample, this clonotype turned up a few times. The gene calls are TRBV20-1 and TRBJ2-7; 7 bases align to TRBD1. Germline CDR1 DFQATT, CDR2 SNEGSKA (reference sequence). Trimming removed 3 bases from V and 5 bases from J; junction bases left unmatched: 10. The CDR3 sequence is 14 residues long. This CDR3 is CSASDPGQTNEQYF. CDR3 DNA sequence: TGCAGTGCTAGCGATCCGGGACAGACGAACGAGCAGTACTTC.

V and J are TRBV4-3 and TRBJ2-7; 7 positions agree with TRBD2. Per germline, CDR1 LGHNA and CDR2 YSLEER. Losses at the gene ends were 5 bases for V and 3 bases for J; bases not matched to a gene: 7. CDR3 length equals 14 residues. CDR3 in DNA: TGCGCCAGCAGCGCAGGACTAGGGAGCTACGAGCAGTACTTC. It specifies CASSAGLGSYEQYF.

V and J are TRBV27 and TRBJ1-1; 9 bases map to TRBD1. J gave up 6 bases and V 5 bases, and 10 bases lay outside the gene matches. Per germline, CDR1 MNHEY and CDR2 SMNVEV (reference sequence). The CDR3 has 15 residues. The CDR3 protein is CASSDRDRASPEAFF. The CDR3 region has the DNA TGTGCCAGCAGTGACCGGGACAGGGCGAGTCCTGAAGCTTTCTTT.

This sequence joins TRBV2 and TRBJ2-1; D remains unclear. Germline V gives CDR1 SNHLY, CDR2 FYNNEI. V lost 8 bases, J lost 1 base, and 18 bases lay in between. The CDR3 length is 16 residues. The CDR3 DNA reads as TGTGCCAGCTCTGAAGGGCCGGCGAGTTCCTACAATGAGCAGTTCTTC. Translated: CASSEGPASSYNEQFF. The full variable domain, rest sourced from reference TRBV2 and TRBJ2-1, is EPEVTQTPSHQVTQMGQEVILRCVPISNHLYFYWYRQILGQKVEFLVSFYNNEISEKSEIFDDQFSVERPDGSNFTLKIRSTKLEDSAMYFCASSEGPASSYNEQFFGPGTRLTVL.

This clonotype was seen more than once but under ten times. J is TRBJ2-5 and V is TRBV29-1, with D unclear. The germline V gene encodes CDR1 SQVTM and CDR2 ANQGSEA. The CDR3 has 13 residues. The V gene lost 1 base and the J gene lost 2 bases, with 8 bases spanning the gap. The CDR3 spells CSVEGGRQETQYF. The CDR3 DNA reads as TGCAGCGTTGAAGGAGGCAGACAAGAGACCCAGTACTTC.

This clonotype has just a few counts. The chain couples TRBV18 to TRBJ1-6, with D possibly TRBD1 on 6 matching bases. Germline CDR1 and CDR2: KGHSH and LQKENI. This CDR3 region has 16 residues. The germline V and J ends were trimmed by 2 bases and 6 bases, with 14 bases remaining between them. CDR3 sequence reads: CASSPDPGHTNSPLHF. The CDR3, as DNA: TGTGCCAGCTCACCAGATCCGGGACACACTAATTCACCCCTCCACTTT.